This T cell receptor (beta chain) is from a study of cytomegalovirus exposure and HLA in healthy donors. This PCR relied on a set of 60 Vbeta primers and 13 Jbeta primers. Sequenced by immunoSEQ multiplex PCR; TCRdb stores in-frame clones only, minus some. The sample has 110,000 to 150,000 clones, roughly 76% seen once. Sample: PBMCs. This TCR was sampled from a female donor in good health and CMV-seronegative.

For the CDR3, the DNA is TGTGCCAGCAGCCAAGAACAGGGGACCAACTATGGCTACACCTTC. Translated: CASSQEQGTNYGYTF. The rearrangement uses TRBV4-2 and TRBJ1-2, with 7 bases aligning to TRBD1. Per germline, CDR1 LGHNA and CDR2 YNFKEQ. Germline trimming cut 0 bases from V and 2 bases from J; bases unmatched to any gene: 3. There are 15 residues in the CDR3.